Listed here are 21 T cell receptor beta chains from one sample, sequenced in a study of blood T cell repertoires in COVID-19. TCRdb's copy holds only in-frame clones and misses some; the assay was immunoSEQ multiplex PCR. The table shows around 170,000 clones, with 84% occurring only once. Sequenced sample: PBMCs or T cells enriched from blood (not recorded which). The receptors shown here come from a man between 45 and 60 years old who had recovered from COVID-19.

This clone was picked up a small number of times. Other DNA sequences in the same sample also yield this CDR3. The chain combines TRBV5-4 with TRBJ1-1; 7 bases agree with TRBD1. The CDR3 has 16 amino acids. Germline CDR1 is SGHNT and CDR2 is YYREEE (reference sequence). After removal of 4 bases from V and 3 bases from J, the junction contained 12 bases not matched to a gene. The CDR3 DNA reads as TGTGCCAGCAGCGTCGTCGCAGGGGGTAGGGACACTGAAGCTTTCTTT. As protein: CASSVVAGGRDTEAFF.

This chain connects TRBV19 to TRBJ1-5; no clear D. The CDR3 spans 14 residues. V gave up 7 bases and J gave up 4 bases, with 14 bases separating them. Germline V lookup: CDR1 LNHDA, CDR2 SQIVND (reference sequence). CDR3 region: CASKEETRNQPQHF. The CDR3 nucleotides read TGTGCCAGTAAGGAGGAGACGCGTAATCAGCCCCAGCATTTT.

CDR3 in amino acids: CASSRLAGGAPNTGELFF. Here the CDR3 DNA reads TGTGCCAGCAGCCGTCTAGCGGGGGGGGCCCCGAACACCGGGGAGCTGTTTTTT. The rearrangement uses TRBV7-2 and TRBJ2-2, with TRBD2 identical over 12 bases. CDR1 SGHTA and CDR2 FQGNSA come from the germline V gene. The CDR3 has 18 amino acids. The V segment lost 5 bases and the J segment 0 bases; nucleotides outside the gene matches: 7. Together with reference TRBV7-2 and TRBJ2-2, the CDR3 gives the full variable domain: GAGVSQSPSNKVTEKGKDVELRCDPISGHTALYWYRQSLGQGLEFLIYFQGNSAPDKSGLPSDRFSAERTGGSVSTLTIQRTQQEDSAVYLCASSRLAGGAPNTGELFFGEGSRLTVL.

The chain has TRBV5-6 and TRBJ1-2; D is unresolved. The CDR3 is 11 amino acids. Trimming cost V 0 bases and J 7 bases, with 4 bases left between them. CDR1 and CDR2 (germline): SGHDT, YYEEEE. The CDR3 region is CASSLGVGYTF. Written as DNA, the CDR3 is TGTGCCAGCAGCTTGGGAGTTGGCTACACCTTC.

This chain joins TRBV28 and TRBJ1-2; 9 bases fit TRBD1. Germline values: CDR1 MDHEN, CDR2 SYDVKM. This CDR3 region has 14 residues. V shed 6 bases, J shed 2 bases, and the junction held 4 bases outside the gene matches. CDR3 in amino acids: CASSGDRANYGYTF. The CDR3 DNA follows: TGTGCCAGCAGCGGGGACAGGGCGAACTATGGCTACACCTTC.

In this sample, this clone turned up a few times. The chain combines TRBV9 with TRBJ2-5, with a possible D match to TRBD2 (7 bases). Trimming took 3 bases from V and 2 from J, leaving 23 bases between them. The germline gives CDR1 SGDLS, CDR2 YYNGEE. The CDR3 runs 18 residues. As DNA, the CDR3 is TGTGCCAGCAGCGCTGGTGCGGGGGCCTACCGGGCACAAGAGACCCAGTACTTC. Translation: CASSAGAGAYRAQETQYF.

This chain connects TRBV6-2 or TRBV6-3 to TRBJ2-7, with 7 nucleotides matching TRBD1. Germline trimming cut 4 bases from V and 6 bases from J; bases unmatched to any gene: 9. The CDR3 is 14 residues long. CDR1 is MNHEY and CDR2 is SVGEGT in the germline V gene. CDR3 residues: CASSFAGTVVEQYF. The CDR3 region has the DNA TGTGCCAGCAGTTTCGCCGGGACAGTTGTCGAGCAGTACTTC.

This chain joins TRBV19 and TRBJ2-7; 10 bases are a match to TRBD2. Germline trimming cut 5 bases from V and 2 bases from J; bases unmatched to any gene: 3. CDR3 size: 14 residues. Germline V gene data show CDR1 as LNHDA and CDR2 as SQIVND (reference sequence). Written as DNA, the CDR3 is TGTGCCAGTAGTGTAGCGGGGGGAACCTACGAGCAGTACTTC. Protein product: CASSVAGGTYEQYF.

The chain joins TRBV15 to TRBJ1-2; 7 nucleotides agree with TRBD1. The CDR3 is 14 amino acids. Germline CDR1 and CDR2: LNHNV and YYDKDF (reference sequence). V shed 0 bases, J shed 7 bases, and the junction held 5 bases outside the gene matches. CDR3 DNA: TGTGCCACCAGCAGAGAAGACAGGGCGGGTGGCTACACCTTC. Translating it yields CATSREDRAGGYTF.

J is TRBJ1-2 and V is TRBV19; TRBD1 might be the D (6 bases). The CDR3 consists of 14 residues. Trimming removed 6 bases from V and 2 bases from J, with 13 bases in between. From germline, CDR1 is LNHDA and CDR2 SQIVND (reference sequence). The DNA of the CDR3 is TGTGCCAGTAGCCCGGGACACATCAACTATGGCTACACCTTC. This translates into CASSPGHINYGYTF. The full variable domain, its missing parts supplied by reference TRBV19 and TRBJ1-2, is DGGITQSPKYLFRKEGQNVTLSCEQNLNHDAMYWYRQDPGQGLRLIYYSQIVNDFQKGDIAEGYSVSREKKESFPLTVTSAQKNPTAFYLCASSPGHINYGYTFGSGTRLTVV.

The sample holds many counts of this clone. This rearrangement joins TRBV7-2 to TRBJ1-6; D may be TRBD1 (5 bases). The CDR3 has 13 residues. Trimming removed 8 bases from V and 9 bases from J, with 14 bases in between. CDR1 and CDR2 from the germline V gene are SGHTA and FQGNSA. Here the CDR3 DNA reads TGTGCCAGCTCCCCGGGGGTAATTTCACCCCTCCACTTT. Translated: CASSPGVISPLHF.

The chain joins TRBV5-4 to TRBJ2-2, with 9 bases that match TRBD1. CDR3 length: 15 residues. V trimming: 2 bases; J trimming: 4 bases; junction bases outside the gene matches: 3. Germline loops: CDR1 SGHNT, CDR2 YYREEE (reference sequence). Here the CDR3 reads CASSLGQGITGELFF. In nucleotides, the CDR3 is TGTGCCAGCAGCTTAGGACAGGGGATCACCGGGGAGCTGTTTTTT.

The rearrangement uses TRBV19 and TRBJ2-1; 10 bases align to TRBD2. The CDR3 length is 16 residues. Germline CDR1 LNHDA, CDR2 SQIVND (reference sequence). The V gene end was trimmed by 7 bases and the J gene end by 4 bases; junction bases not matched to a gene: 10. In nucleotides, the CDR3 is TGTGCCAGTAAGTCTAGCGGGGGCTTCGTATACAATGAGCAGTTCTTC. This gives the protein CASKSSGGFVYNEQFF.

V gene TRBV5-4 combines with J gene TRBJ2-7, with TRBD1 identical over 10 bases. The CDR3 spans 15 residues. CDR1 is SGHNT, CDR2 YYREEE, per germline (reference sequence). With 4 bases clipped from V and 2 bases from J, the junction kept 6 bases outside the gene matches. The DNA of the CDR3 is TGTGCCAGCAGCAACGACAGGGGGCGAACCTACGAGCAGTACTTC. Amino acid sequence: CASSNDRGRTYEQYF.

This chain uses TRBV29-1 with TRBJ2-3; 7 nucleotides agree with TRBD1. This CDR3 is 12 amino acids long. The V and J ends lost 6 bases and 2 bases, in that order; junction bases with no gene match: 2. From germline, CDR1 is SQVTM and CDR2 ANQGSEA. DNA for the CDR3: TGCAGCGTGGGACAGACCACAGATACGCAGTATTTT. Amino acids: CSVGQTTDTQYF.

The chain has TRBV9 and TRBJ2-7; 10 bases are a match to TRBD1. The J segment lost 1 base and the V segment lost 4 bases, leaving 8 bases of the junction unmatched. The CDR3 contains 16 residues. Germline V lookup: CDR1 SGDLS, CDR2 YYNGEE. CDR3 sequence reads: CASSLSPGQGSYEQYF. The DNA for the CDR3 is TGTGCCAGCAGCCTAAGCCCGGGACAGGGGTCCTACGAGCAGTACTTC.

V usage is TRBV6-1 and J usage is TRBJ2-5; 8 bases align to TRBD1. From germline, CDR1 is MNHNS and CDR2 SASEGT. The CDR3 sequence is 15 residues long. With V trimmed by 3 bases and J by 1 base, 4 bases remained unmatched. CDR3 protein: CASSDLTGGQETQYF. CDR3 sequence (DNA): TGTGCCAGCAGTGACCTCACAGGGGGCCAAGAGACCCAGTACTTC.

This clone appeared a few times. Other nucleotide sequences in the sample specify the same CDR3. The chain combines TRBV5-1 with TRBJ2-5; D gene uncertain. Germline loops: CDR1 SGHRS, CDR2 YFSETQ. V lost 4 bases and J 0 bases, leaving 4 bases between the germline ends. The CDR3 sequence is 12 residues long. CDR3 coding DNA: TGCGCCAGCAGCCAGAACCAAGAGACCCAGTACTTC. As protein: CASSQNQETQYF. Looking up the rest from reference TRBV5-1 and TRBJ2-5 gives the full variable domain: KAGVTQTPRYLIKTRGQQVTLSCSPISGHRSVSWYQQTPGQGLQFLFEYFSETQRNKGNFPGRFSGRQFSNSRSEMNVSTLELGDSALYLCASSQNQETQYFGPGTRLLVL.

The V gene is TRBV27, the J gene TRBJ1-2; 7 positions agree with TRBD1. CDR3 length: 13 amino acids. The V segment lost 6 bases and the J segment 5 bases; nucleotides outside the gene matches: 6. CDR1 and CDR2 from the germline V gene are MNHEY and SMNVEV (reference sequence). The CDR3 nucleotides read TGTGCCAGCAGACCGACAGGGCAGTATGGCTACACCTTC. Protein: CASRPTGQYGYTF.

This rearrangement joins TRBV29-1 to TRBJ1-1; unclear D gene. Germline V lookup: CDR1 SQVTM, CDR2 ANQGSEA. The CDR3 spans 16 residues. The ends were cut back, 0 bases at V and 1 base at J, with 15 bases in the middle. The CDR3 DNA follows: TGCAGCGTTGAAGATGAGGGAAATGAGGGGAACACTGAAGCTTTCTTT. Its translation: CSVEDEGNEGNTEAFF.

This clone was recorded a few times. The V call is TRBV12-3 or TRBV12-4, the J call TRBJ1-5, with D maybe TRBD1 (5 bases). Trimming pared 2 bases from V and 7 bases from J, leaving 6 bases between. The CDR3 runs 12 residues. CDR3 amino acids: CASSLRGQPQHF. CDR3 nucleotides: TGTGCCAGCAGTTTAAGGGGACAGCCCCAGCATTTT.